This TCR beta chain was recorded in a study of lymphopenia after photon versus proton radiotherapy. Study-wide results and caveats: Under photons, naive T cells and diversity fell while effector/memory populations rose. Authors raise, but do not show, better survival with proton therapy. Post-nadir TCR diversity decline inversely tracked overall survival among those who died.

This table comes from immunoSEQ multiplex PCR, and its TCRdb copy is limited to in-frame clones, with some not included. The table has roughly 22,000 clones, roughly 80% seen once. Regarding this clone: What it binds is unknown.

V was trimmed by 7 bases and J by 3 bases, leaving 9 bases between them. The CDR3 extends over 12 amino acids. CDR1 and CDR2 from the germline V gene are MNHEY and SVGAGI. The source material was peripheral blood, sampled from a patient treated with proton-based radiotherapy. The clonotype originates from a woman aged 70-85 years with pancreatic cancer. The V call is TRBV6-5, the J call TRBJ1-1; D gene uncertain. For the CDR3, the DNA is TGTGCCAGCACCCCATCGGACACTGAAGCTTTCTTT. Translation: CASTPSDTEAFF.